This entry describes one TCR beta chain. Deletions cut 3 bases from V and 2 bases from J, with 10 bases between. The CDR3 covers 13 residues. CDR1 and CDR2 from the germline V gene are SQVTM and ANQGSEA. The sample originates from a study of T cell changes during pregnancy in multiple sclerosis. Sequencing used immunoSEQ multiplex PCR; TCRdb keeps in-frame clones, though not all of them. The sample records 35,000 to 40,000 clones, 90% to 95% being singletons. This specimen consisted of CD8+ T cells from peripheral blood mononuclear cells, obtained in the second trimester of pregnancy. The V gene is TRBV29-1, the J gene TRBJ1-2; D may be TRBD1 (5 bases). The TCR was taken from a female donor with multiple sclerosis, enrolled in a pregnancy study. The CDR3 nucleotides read TGCAGCGTTGACCTGGGGCCCAACTATGGCTACACCTTC. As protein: CSVDLGPNYGYTF.